This T cell receptor beta chain appears in the sequencing data of a study of identical twins. Regarding the study as a whole: Those out-of-frame alpha sequences shared by twins showed an excess of low generation probability.

V was shortened by 1 base and J by 0 bases, with 10 bases between the two germline ends. CDR1 is SGHVS and CDR2 is FNYEAQ in the germline V gene. The CDR3 loop spans 17 amino acids. This clonotype turned up a few times. Antigen specificity is unknown. TCRdb independently ran MiXCR on the 5' RACE reads; one entry per CDR3 protein. Of about 240,000 distinct CDR3 sequences in the sample, under 12% were seen once. Each donor was a healthy Caucasian. The genes are TRBV7-6 and TRBJ2-6, with no clear D. The sequence derives from a man aged 50-60 years in good health. The sequenced material came from memory T cells sorted from blood. The CDR3 loop reads CASSLEGGNSGANVLTF. CDR3 coding DNA: TGTGCCAGCAGCTTAGAGGGCGGAAACTCTGGGGCCAACGTCCTGACTTTC.